These 27 T cell receptor beta chains were sequenced from one sample in a study of blood T cell repertoires in COVID-19 (dated by TCRdb to the early 2020s). Receptor libraries were prepared by the immunoSEQ multiplex PCR assay. TCRdb took this table from immuneACCESS and kept in-frame rearrangements with V and J called. Such tables lack part of the clones; where checked against another copy, unresolved V genes explain under half of the gap, and the rest is unexplained. The sample includes about 99,000 clones, with 89% observed a single time. 15% to 20% of the sample is taken by the ten largest. The sample was peripheral blood. The origin of the receptors is a woman of 80 years or more in a cohort sampled during active COVID-19.

This clone occurred once. The rearrangement links TRBV3-1 (or the pseudogene TRBV3-2) to TRBJ1-1; TRBD1 matches at 10 bases. In germline, CDR1 is LGHDT, CDR2 YNNKEL (reference sequence). V trimming: 5 bases; J trimming: 4 bases; junction bases outside the gene matches: 13. The CDR3 totals 17 residues. The CDR3 bases are TGTGCCAGCAGCGGGCCCGGGACAGGGGCAATAGTCACTGAAGCTTTCTTT. Amino acid sequence: CASSGPGTGAIVTEAFF.

The chain couples TRBV20-1 to TRBJ2-7, with D perhaps matching TRBD2 (5 bases). This CDR3 spans 12 amino acids. The V end lost 3 bases, the J end lost 4 bases, and 10 bases lay between the germline ends. Germline V gene data show CDR1 as DFQATT and CDR2 as SNEGSKA (reference sequence). The CDR3 DNA reads as TGCAGTGCTAGTGATGGGAGATACGAGCAGTACTTC. It specifies CSASDGRYEQYF.

This clone appeared a few times. This chain joins TRBV3-1 (or the pseudogene TRBV3-2) and TRBJ2-1, with D unclear. CDR1 is LGHDT, CDR2 YNNKEL, per germline (reference sequence). The CDR3 runs 16 residues. The V and J ends lost 0 bases and 0 bases respectively, with 9 bases between them. Here the CDR3 DNA reads TGTGCCAGCAGCCAAGATATCCTGAGCTCCTACAATGAGCAGTTCTTC. Protein product: CASSQDILSSYNEQFF.

CDR3 in DNA: TGTGCCAGCAGCGTACAGACAGGGGTAAATTACGAGCAGTACTTC. As protein: CASSVQTGVNYEQYF. This chain connects TRBV9 to TRBJ2-7; 8 bases match TRBD1. Germline V lookup: CDR1 SGDLS, CDR2 YYNGEE. The V segment lost 1 base and the J segment 4 bases; nucleotides outside the gene matches: 7. CDR3 length: 15 amino acids.

V gene TRBV29-1 combines with J gene TRBJ1-4; D remains ambiguous. Per the germline V gene, CDR1 is SQVTM and CDR2 is ANQGSEA. Deletions cut 2 bases from V and 0 bases from J, with 13 bases between. The CDR3 is 16 amino acids. DNA for the CDR3: TGCAGCGTTGAACCAGTAACAGCCACAACTAATGAAAAACTGTTTTTT. Translating it yields CSVEPVTATTNEKLFF.

CDR3 loop: CASSLNGGAYMNEQFF. CDR3 nucleotide sequence: TGTGCCAGCAGCCTCAACGGGGGGGCCTATATGAATGAGCAGTTCTTC. The rearrangement joins TRBV3-1 (or the pseudogene TRBV3-2) to TRBJ2-1; 8 bases are shared with TRBD2. J lost 7 bases, V lost 4 bases, and 12 bases had no gene match. Looked up from germline, CDR1 is LGHDT and CDR2 is YNNKEL (reference sequence). There are 16 residues in the CDR3.

The chain employs TRBV12-3 or TRBV12-4 and TRBJ2-4, with 8 bases that match TRBD1. This CDR3 region has 13 residues. V was clipped by 4 bases and J by 7 bases; unmatched bases: 3. The CDR3 DNA follows: TGTGCCAGCAGTTACAGGGGGAGGAACATTCAGTACTTC. Its translation: CASSYRGRNIQYF.

The rearrangement joins TRBV4-1 to TRBJ2-1; 14 bases fit TRBD2. The CDR3 is made up of 16 amino acids. Looked up from germline, CDR1 is MGHRA and CDR2 is YSYEKL. The junction had 2 bases not matched to a gene; V was cut back by 3 bases and J by 4 bases. CDR3 region: CASSQGLAGVYNEQFF. For the CDR3, the DNA is TGCGCCAGCAGCCAGGGACTAGCGGGAGTTTACAATGAGCAGTTCTTC.

J is TRBJ2-5 and V is TRBV7-9, with 7 bases matching TRBD1. The CDR3 extends over 15 amino acids. J was trimmed by 1 base and V by 6 bases; bases with no gene match: 8. The germline V gene has CDR1 SEHNR and CDR2 FQNEAQ (reference sequence). Here the CDR3 reads CASRGDRAFQETQYF. CDR3 sequence (DNA): TGTGCCAGCAGGGGCGACAGGGCCTTCCAAGAGACCCAGTACTTC. Complete variable domain (other parts from reference TRBV7-9 and TRBJ2-5): DTGVSQNPRHKITKRGQNVTFRCDPISEHNRLYWYRQTLGQGPEFLTYFQNEAQLEKSRLLSDRFSAERPKGSFSTLEIQRTEQGDSAMYLCASRGDRAFQETQYFGPGTRLLVL.

Worth noting for this clone: One end of the junction fails to match germline, which may point to a read error. In DNA form, the CDR3 reads TGTGCTAGCAGCCCCGGGACAGCAGCCTACGAGCAGTACTTC. Protein sequence: CASSPGTAAYEQYF. The gene calls are TRBV7-7 and TRBJ2-7, with 7 bases fitting TRBD1. The CDR3 extends over 14 amino acids. CDR1 and CDR2 (germline): SSHAT, FNYEAQ (reference sequence). The complete variable domain, with remaining parts taken from reference TRBV7-7 and TRBJ2-7, reads GAGVSQSPRYKVTKRGQDVTLRCDPISSHATLYWYQQALGQGPEFLTYFNYEAQPDKSGLPSDRFSAERPEGSISTLTIQRTEQRDSAMYRCASSPGTAAYEQYFGPGTRLTVT.

The chain is built from TRBV7-2 and TRBJ2-1; D is unresolved. V was pared by 0 bases and J by 1 base, with 7 bases between. Germline-derived CDR1 and CDR2 are SGHTA and FQGNSA. The CDR3 loop spans 15 amino acids. CDR3 sequence: CASSLAGLSYNEQFF. The CDR3 DNA reads TGTGCCAGCAGCTTAGCGGGCCTTTCCTACAATGAGCAGTTCTTC.

The rearrangement links TRBV3-1 (or the pseudogene TRBV3-2) to TRBJ2-7, with 7 bases identical to TRBD1. From germline, CDR1 is LGHDT and CDR2 YNNKEL (reference sequence). CDR3 length equals 14 residues. Germline trimming cut 4 bases from V and 6 bases from J; bases unmatched to any gene: 9. CDR3 in DNA: TGTGCCAGCAGCCCGCCTAGGGCAGGGGGCGAGCAGTACTTC. Translation: CASSPPRAGGEQYF.

This sequence joins TRBV5-4 and TRBJ2-7; 8 nucleotides agree with TRBD1. There are 16 residues in the CDR3. Trimming at V came to 0 bases and at J to 3 bases, leaving 8 bases not matched to a gene. The V gene's germline CDR1 is SGHNT and CDR2 YYREEE (reference sequence). The CDR3 DNA reads as TGTGCCAGCAGCTTGGGCGGTGGACAGGGTTACTACGAGCAGTACTTC. Its translation is CASSLGGGQGYYEQYF.

The chain couples TRBV19 to TRBJ1-5; 11 bases agree with TRBD1. The germline gives CDR1 LNHDA, CDR2 SQIVND (reference sequence). The CDR3 contains 16 residues. Trimming removed 5 bases from V and 5 bases from J; junction bases left unmatched: 8. In nucleotides, the CDR3 is TGTGCCAGTAGTGGACAGGGGGCGCCTCGGGATCAGCCCCAGCATTTT. It specifies CASSGQGAPRDQPQHF.

The V and J genes are TRBV9 and TRBJ1-1; D uncertain. V lost 0 bases to trimming and J lost 5 bases, with 8 bases between them. CDR1 and CDR2 from the germline V gene are SGDLS and YYNGEE. The CDR3 loop spans 13 amino acids. Here the CDR3 DNA reads TGTGCCAGCAGCGTAGTAGACGGGACTGAAGCTTTCTTT. Its translation: CASSVVDGTEAFF.

This chain connects TRBV18 to TRBJ2-7, with D possibly TRBD1 on 6 matching bases. Trimming stripped 3 bases from V and 8 bases from J, with 14 bases between. This CDR3 spans 13 amino acids. Germline V gene lookup returns CDR1 KGHSH and CDR2 LQKENI. CDR3 coding DNA: TGTGCCAGCTCACCCGAAACAGGGATTAAGCAGTACTTC. Its protein product is CASSPETGIKQYF.

The chain combines TRBV7-9 with TRBJ2-2; TRBD2 aligns across 8 bases. The CDR3 is made up of 16 amino acids. Unmatched junction bases numbered 11, after V lost 5 bases and J lost 6 bases. The germline V gene encodes CDR1 SEHNR and CDR2 FQNEAQ (reference sequence). DNA of the CDR3: TGTGCCAGCAGCCCGCCGGGACTAGAGGGACCCGGGGAGCTGTTTTTT. It codes for CASSPPGLEGPGELFF.

The genes are TRBV24-1 and TRBJ2-3; D is possibly TRBD2 (6 bases). CDR1 and CDR2 (germline): KGHDR, SFDVKD. The V gene lost 4 bases and the J gene lost 4 bases, with 17 bases spanning the gap. The CDR3 length is 16 residues. The CDR3 nucleotides read TGTGCCACCAGTGAAAATCTAGCGAGAGACGCAGATACGCAGTATTTT. This codes for CATSENLARDADTQYF.

V gene TRBV30 combines with J gene TRBJ1-2; 7 nucleotides match TRBD1. The germline V gene encodes CDR1 GTSNPN and CDR2 SVGIG (reference sequence). CDR3 size: 14 residues. Here the CDR3 DNA reads TGTGCTGCAGGGGGACAGACATCTAACTATGGCTACACCTTC. Translated, it gives CAAGGQTSNYGYTF.

As to this clone: Other DNA sequences of this sample code for an identical CDR3. The chain couples TRBV3-1 (or the pseudogene TRBV3-2) to TRBJ2-1; no definite D call. Trimming took off 1 base at V and 8 bases at J, with 3 bases between the two ends. Germline CDR1 LGHDT, CDR2 YNNKEL (reference sequence). This CDR3 has 11 residues. The CDR3 nucleotides read TGTGCCAGCAGCCAAGCTTATGAGCAGTTCTTC. Amino acids: CASSQAYEQFF.

This chain links TRBV28 with TRBJ2-1; D is unresolved. The CDR3 has 13 amino acids. Trimming removed 10 bases from V and 7 bases from J, with 17 bases in between. From germline, CDR1 is MDHEN and CDR2 SYDVKM. The CDR3 DNA reads TGTGCCACCAACCTTCCAGTGAAAAATGAGCAGTTCTTC. Protein sequence: CATNLPVKNEQFF.

The rearrangement uses TRBV29-1 and TRBJ2-5; 8 nucleotides align to TRBD2. Per germline, CDR1 SQVTM and CDR2 ANQGSEA. V lost 5 bases to trimming and J lost 4 bases; unmatched junction nucleotides: 6. The CDR3 runs 13 residues. CDR3 bases: TGCAGCGTTCGAAGCGGGGGAGTAGAGACCCAGTACTTC. This translates into CSVRSGGVETQYF.

For this clone: Sequence at one end of the junction differs from germline and may be a read error. CDR3 region: CASSRQGLRNEQYF. The CDR3 DNA sequence: TGCGCCAGCTCACGGCAGGGGCTAAGGAACGAGCAGTACTTC. The chain joins TRBV18 to TRBJ2-5, with a weak D call TRBD1 (6 bases). The DNA end favors TRBJ2-7, so the J call may be wrong. Germline CDR1 KGHSH, CDR2 LQKENI. CDR3 length equals 14 residues.

The chain carries TRBV19 and TRBJ2-1; D is unresolved. Germline loops: CDR1 LNHDA, CDR2 SQIVND (reference sequence). V was pared by 0 bases and J by 2 bases, with 8 bases between. The CDR3 has 15 amino acids. CDR3 nucleotides: TGTGCCAGTAGTATAGACCCTAATGCCTACAATGAGCAGTTCTTC. As protein: CASSIDPNAYNEQFF.

V usage is TRBV6-2 or TRBV6-3 and J usage is TRBJ2-1, with a weak D call TRBD1 (6 bases). This CDR3 has 15 residues. Per the germline V gene, CDR1 is MNHEY and CDR2 is SVGEGT. The V gene lost 6 bases and the J gene lost 8 bases, with 20 bases spanning the gap. The CDR3 DNA reads TGTGCCAGCAGCCCTGATACCATCAGGGGCCATGAGCAGTTCTTC. This gives the protein CASSPDTIRGHEQFF.

This chain uses TRBV28 with TRBJ1-3; D is possibly TRBD1 (5 bases). The germline V gene has CDR1 MDHEN and CDR2 SYDVKM. CDR3 size: 13 residues. CDR3 nucleotide sequence: TGTGCTACCGGGGGGGGGACCGGAAACACCATATATTTT. Translation gives CATGGGTGNTIYF.

This chain connects TRBV9 to TRBJ2-3, with TRBD2 identical over 8 bases. This CDR3 region has 17 residues. The germline V gene has CDR1 SGDLS and CDR2 YYNGEE. The V gene end was trimmed by 3 bases and the J gene end by 4 bases; junction bases not matched to a gene: 13. CDR3 DNA sequence: TGTGCCAGCAGCGCCTCCTACCCGGGGGGGCCATCAGATACGCAGTATTTT. It codes for CASSASYPGGPSDTQYF.